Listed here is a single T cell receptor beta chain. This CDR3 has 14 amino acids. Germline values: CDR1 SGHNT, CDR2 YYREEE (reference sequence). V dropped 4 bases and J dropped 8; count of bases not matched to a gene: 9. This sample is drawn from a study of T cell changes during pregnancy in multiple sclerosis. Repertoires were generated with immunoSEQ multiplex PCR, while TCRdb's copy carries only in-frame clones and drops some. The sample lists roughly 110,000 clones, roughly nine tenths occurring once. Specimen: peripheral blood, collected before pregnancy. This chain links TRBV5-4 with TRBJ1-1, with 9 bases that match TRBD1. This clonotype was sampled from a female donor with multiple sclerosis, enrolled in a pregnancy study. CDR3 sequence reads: CASSRVGQGLEAFF. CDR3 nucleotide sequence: TGTGCCAGCAGCCGAGTGGGACAGGGCCTAGAAGCTTTCTTT.